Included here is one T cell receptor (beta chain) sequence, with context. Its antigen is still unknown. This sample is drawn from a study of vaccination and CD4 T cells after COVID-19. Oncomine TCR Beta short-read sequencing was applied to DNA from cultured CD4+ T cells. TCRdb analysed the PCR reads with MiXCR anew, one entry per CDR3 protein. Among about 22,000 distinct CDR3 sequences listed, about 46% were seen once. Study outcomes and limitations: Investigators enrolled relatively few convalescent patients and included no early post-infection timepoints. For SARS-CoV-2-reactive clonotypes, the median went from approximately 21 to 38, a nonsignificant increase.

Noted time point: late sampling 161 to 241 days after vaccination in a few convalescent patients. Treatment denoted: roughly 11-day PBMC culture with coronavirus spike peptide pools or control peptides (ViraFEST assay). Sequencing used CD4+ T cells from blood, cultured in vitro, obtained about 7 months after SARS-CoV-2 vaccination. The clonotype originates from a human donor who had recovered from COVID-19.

CDR3 DNA sequence: TGTGCCAGCAGGAACCGGGACCAAGAGACCCAGTACTTC. Translating gives CASRNRDQETQYF. The rearrangement joins TRBV5-4 to TRBJ2-5; D gene uncertain. CDR1 is SGHNT, CDR2 YYREEE, per germline (reference sequence). Trimming shortened V by 5 bases and J by 0 bases, and 8 bases separated the two germline ends. The CDR3 is made up of 13 amino acids.